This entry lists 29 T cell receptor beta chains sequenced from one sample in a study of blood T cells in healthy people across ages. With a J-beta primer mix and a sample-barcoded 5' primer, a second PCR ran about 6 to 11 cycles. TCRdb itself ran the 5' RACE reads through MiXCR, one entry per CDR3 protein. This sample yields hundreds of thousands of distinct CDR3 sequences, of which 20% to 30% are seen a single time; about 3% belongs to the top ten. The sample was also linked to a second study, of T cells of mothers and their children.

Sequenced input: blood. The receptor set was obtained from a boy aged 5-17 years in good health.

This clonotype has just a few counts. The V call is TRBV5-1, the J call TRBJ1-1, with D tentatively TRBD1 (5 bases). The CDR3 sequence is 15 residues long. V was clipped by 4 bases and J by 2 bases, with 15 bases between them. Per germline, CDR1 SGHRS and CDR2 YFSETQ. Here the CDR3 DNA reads TGCGCCAGCAGCCCGGGGGGGAAGGTTAACACTGAAGCTTTCTTT. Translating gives CASSPGGKVNTEAFF.

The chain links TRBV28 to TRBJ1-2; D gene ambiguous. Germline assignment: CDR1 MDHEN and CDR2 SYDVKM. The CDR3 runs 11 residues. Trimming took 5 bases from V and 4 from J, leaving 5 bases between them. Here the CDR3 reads CASSPTYGYTF. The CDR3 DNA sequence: TGTGCCAGCAGTCCCACCTATGGCTACACCTTC.

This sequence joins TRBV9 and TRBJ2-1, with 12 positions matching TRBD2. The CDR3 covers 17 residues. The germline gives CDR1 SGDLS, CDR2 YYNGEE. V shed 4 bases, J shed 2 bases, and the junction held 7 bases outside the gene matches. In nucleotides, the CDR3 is TGTGCCAGCAGCTTCCGGACTAGCGGGGCCCCCTACAATGAGCAGTTCTTC. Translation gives CASSFRTSGAPYNEQFF.

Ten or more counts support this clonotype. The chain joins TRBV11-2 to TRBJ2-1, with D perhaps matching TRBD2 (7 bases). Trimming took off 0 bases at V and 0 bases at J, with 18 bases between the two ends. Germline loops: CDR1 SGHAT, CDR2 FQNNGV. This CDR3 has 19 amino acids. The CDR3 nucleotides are TGTGCCAGCAGCTTAGATGGCCAACGGCGGGGGCTCTCCTACAATGAGCAGTTCTTC. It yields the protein CASSLDGQRRGLSYNEQFF.

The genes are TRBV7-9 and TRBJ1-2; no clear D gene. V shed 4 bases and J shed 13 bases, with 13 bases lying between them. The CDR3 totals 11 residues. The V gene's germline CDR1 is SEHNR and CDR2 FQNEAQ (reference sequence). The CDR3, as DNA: TGTGCCAGCAGCTCCGGGGAAGAGTGCACCTTC. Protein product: CASSSGEECTF.

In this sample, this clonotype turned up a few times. CDR3 in amino acids: CASSLCGGNTEAFF. The DNA for the CDR3 is TGCGCCAGCAGCTTGTGCGGGGGGAACACTGAAGCTTTCTTT. The chain recombines TRBV5-1 with TRBJ1-1; tentatively, D is TRBD1 (5 bases). V was shortened by 1 base and J by 1 base, with 8 bases between the two germline ends. Germline loops: CDR1 SGHRS, CDR2 YFSETQ. The CDR3 contains 14 residues.

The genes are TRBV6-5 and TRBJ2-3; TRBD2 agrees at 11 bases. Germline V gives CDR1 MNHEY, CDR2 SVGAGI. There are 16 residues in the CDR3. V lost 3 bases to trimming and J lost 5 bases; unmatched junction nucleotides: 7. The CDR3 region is CASSYNSGGAGDTQYF. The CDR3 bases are TGTGCCAGCAGTTATAATAGCGGGGGGGCCGGAGATACGCAGTATTTT.

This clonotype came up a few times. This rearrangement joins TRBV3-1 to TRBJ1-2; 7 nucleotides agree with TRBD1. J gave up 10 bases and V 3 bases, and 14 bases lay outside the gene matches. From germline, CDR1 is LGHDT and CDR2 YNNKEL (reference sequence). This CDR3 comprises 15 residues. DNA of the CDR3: TGTGCCAGCAGCCACCTGACCCTCGCGGGACAGTACTACACCTTC. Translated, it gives CASSHLTLAGQYYTF.

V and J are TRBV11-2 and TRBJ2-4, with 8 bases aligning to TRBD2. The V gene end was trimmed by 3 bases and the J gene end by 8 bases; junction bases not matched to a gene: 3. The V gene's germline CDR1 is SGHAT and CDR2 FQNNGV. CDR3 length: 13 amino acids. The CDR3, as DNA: TGTGCCAGCAGCTTCCCGGGGGGGGACATTCAGTACTTC. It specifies CASSFPGGDIQYF.

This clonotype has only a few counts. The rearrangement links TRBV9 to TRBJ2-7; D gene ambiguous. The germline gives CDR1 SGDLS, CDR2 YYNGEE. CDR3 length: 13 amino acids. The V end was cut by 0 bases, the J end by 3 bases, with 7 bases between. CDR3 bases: TGTGCCAGCAGCGTAGACAGCGACTACGAGCAGTACTTC. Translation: CASSVDSDYEQYF.

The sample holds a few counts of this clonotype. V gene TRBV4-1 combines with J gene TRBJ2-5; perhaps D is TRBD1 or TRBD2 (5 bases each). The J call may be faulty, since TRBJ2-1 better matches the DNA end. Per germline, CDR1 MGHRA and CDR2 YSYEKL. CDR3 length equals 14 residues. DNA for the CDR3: TGCGCCAGCAGCCAAGATGCGGGCAGGGATGAGCAGTTCTTC. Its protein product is CASSQDAGRDEQFF.

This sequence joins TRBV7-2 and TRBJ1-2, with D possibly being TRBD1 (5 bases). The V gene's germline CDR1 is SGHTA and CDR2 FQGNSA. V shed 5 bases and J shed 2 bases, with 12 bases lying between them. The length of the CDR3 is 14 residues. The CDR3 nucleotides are TGTACCAGCAGCCCGTCCCGGGGCAACTATGGCTACACCTTC. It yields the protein CTSSPSRGNYGYTF.

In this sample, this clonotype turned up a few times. The CDR3 is CAISNPGLAGGGEETQYF. The CDR3 DNA reads TGTGCCATCAGCAACCCGGGACTAGCGGGAGGAGGGGAAGAGACCCAGTACTTC. The chain couples TRBV10-3 to TRBJ2-5; 15 bases line up with TRBD2. The CDR3 length is 18 residues. Germline V gene lookup returns CDR1 ENHRY and CDR2 SYGVKD. Trimming removed 6 bases from V and 3 bases from J; junction bases left unmatched: 11.

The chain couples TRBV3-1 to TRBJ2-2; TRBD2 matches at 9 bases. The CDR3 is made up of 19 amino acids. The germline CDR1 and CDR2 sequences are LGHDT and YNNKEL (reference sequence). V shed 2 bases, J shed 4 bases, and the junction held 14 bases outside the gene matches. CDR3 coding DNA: TGTGCCAGCAGCCAACGAGACTACCCGGGACTAGCCTCCACCGGGGAGCTGTTTTTT. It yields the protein CASSQRDYPGLASTGELFF.

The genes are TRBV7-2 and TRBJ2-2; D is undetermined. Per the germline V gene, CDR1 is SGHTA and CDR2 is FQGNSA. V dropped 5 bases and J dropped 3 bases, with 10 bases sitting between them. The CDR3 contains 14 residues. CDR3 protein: CASSLGTYTGELFF. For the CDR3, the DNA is TGTGCCAGCAGCCTGGGCACGTACACCGGGGAGCTGTTTTTT.

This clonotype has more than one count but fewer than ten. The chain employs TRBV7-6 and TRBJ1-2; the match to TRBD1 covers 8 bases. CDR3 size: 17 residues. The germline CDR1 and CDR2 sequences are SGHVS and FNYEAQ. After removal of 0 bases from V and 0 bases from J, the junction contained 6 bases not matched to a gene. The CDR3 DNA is TGTGCCAGCAGCTTAGCGGGACAGGCATACCCTAACTATGGCTACACCTTC. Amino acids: CASSLAGQAYPNYGYTF.

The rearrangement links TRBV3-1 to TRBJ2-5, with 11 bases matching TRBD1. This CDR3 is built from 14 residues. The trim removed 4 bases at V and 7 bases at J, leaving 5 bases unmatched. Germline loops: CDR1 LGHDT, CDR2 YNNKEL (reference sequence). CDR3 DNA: TGTGCCAGCAGCCCCGGGACAGGGGGGAGGACCCAGTACTTC. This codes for CASSPGTGGRTQYF.

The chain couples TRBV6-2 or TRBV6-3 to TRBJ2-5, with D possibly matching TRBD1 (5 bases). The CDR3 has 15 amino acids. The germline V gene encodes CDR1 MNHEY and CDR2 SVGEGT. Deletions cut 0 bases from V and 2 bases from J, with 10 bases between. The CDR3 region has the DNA TGTGCCAGCAGTTACTCGATCAGGGTTCAAGAGACCCAGTACTTC. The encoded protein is CASSYSIRVQETQYF.

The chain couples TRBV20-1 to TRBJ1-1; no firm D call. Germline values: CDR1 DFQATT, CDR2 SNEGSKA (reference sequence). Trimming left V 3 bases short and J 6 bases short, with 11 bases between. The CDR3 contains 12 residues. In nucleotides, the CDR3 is TGCAGTGCTAGTTCAGCCCGGCCTGAAGCTTTCTTT. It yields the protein CSASSARPEAFF.

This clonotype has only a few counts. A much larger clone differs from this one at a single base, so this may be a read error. As DNA, the CDR3 is TGTGCCAGCAGCCTTCTACCCGGCAGGGGGCGGATCGGGGAGCTGTTTTTT. Translation: CASSLLPGRGRIGELFF. V is TRBV14 and J is TRBJ2-2; 8 positions agree with TRBD1. This CDR3 is 17 amino acids long. Trimming at V came to 4 bases and at J to 7 bases, leaving 14 bases not matched to a gene. The germline V gene encodes CDR1 SGHDN and CDR2 FVKESK.

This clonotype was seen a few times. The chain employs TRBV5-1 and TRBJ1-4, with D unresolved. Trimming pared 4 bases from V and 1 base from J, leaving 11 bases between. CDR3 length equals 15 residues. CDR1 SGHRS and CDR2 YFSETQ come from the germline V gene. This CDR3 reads CASSPGGRTNEKLFF. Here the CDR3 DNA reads TGCGCCAGCAGCCCCGGCGGGAGAACTAATGAAAAACTGTTTTTT.

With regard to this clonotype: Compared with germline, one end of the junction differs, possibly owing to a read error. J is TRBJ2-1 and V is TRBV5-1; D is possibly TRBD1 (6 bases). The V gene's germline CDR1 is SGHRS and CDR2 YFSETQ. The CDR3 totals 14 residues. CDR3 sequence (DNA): TGCGCCAGCAGCTTGATCCCAGGGGCAGAGACCCAGCACTTC. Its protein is CASSLIPGAETQHF.

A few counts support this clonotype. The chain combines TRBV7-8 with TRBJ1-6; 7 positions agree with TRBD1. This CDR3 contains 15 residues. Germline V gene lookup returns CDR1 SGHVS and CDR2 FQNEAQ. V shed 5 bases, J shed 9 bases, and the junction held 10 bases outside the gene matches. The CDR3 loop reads CASSPDRVGGSPLHF. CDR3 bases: TGTGCCAGCAGCCCAGACAGGGTAGGGGGTTCACCCCTCCACTTT.

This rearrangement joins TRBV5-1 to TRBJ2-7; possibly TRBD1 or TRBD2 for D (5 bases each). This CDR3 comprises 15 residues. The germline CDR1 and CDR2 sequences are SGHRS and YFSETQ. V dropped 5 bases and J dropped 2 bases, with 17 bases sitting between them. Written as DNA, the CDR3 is TGCGCCAGCAGTCCAGAACTTGGGACGCCCTACGAGCAGTACTTC. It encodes CASSPELGTPYEQYF.

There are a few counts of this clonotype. CDR3 DNA sequence: TGTGCCATCATGACCGGGACAGGGGACGAGCAGTACTTC. This translates into CAIMTGTGDEQYF. The chain links TRBV10-3 to TRBJ2-7; 10 bases fit TRBD1. The CDR3 is 13 amino acids. With V trimmed by 7 bases and J by 5 bases, 5 bases remained unmatched. Germline lookup yields CDR1 ENHRY and CDR2 SYGVKD.

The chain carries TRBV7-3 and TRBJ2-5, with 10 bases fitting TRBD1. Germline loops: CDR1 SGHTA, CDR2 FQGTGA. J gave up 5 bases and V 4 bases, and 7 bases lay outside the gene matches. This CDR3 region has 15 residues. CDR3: CASSSGQGRWETQYF. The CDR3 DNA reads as TGTGCCAGCAGCTCGGGACAGGGGAGATGGGAGACCCAGTACTTC.

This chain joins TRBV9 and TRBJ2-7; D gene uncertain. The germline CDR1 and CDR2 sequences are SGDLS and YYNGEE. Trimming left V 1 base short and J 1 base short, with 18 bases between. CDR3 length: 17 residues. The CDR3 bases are TGTGCCAGCAGCGTAAGATCGAGACACAAAAATTCCTACGAGCAGTACTTC. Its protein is CASSVRSRHKNSYEQYF. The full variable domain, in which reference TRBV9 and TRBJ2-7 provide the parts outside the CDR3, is DSGVTQTPKHLITATGQRVTLRCSPRSGDLSVYWYQQSLDQGLQFLIQYYNGEERAKGNILERFSAQQFPDLHSELNLSSLELGDSALYFCASSVRSRHKNSYEQYFGPGTRLTVT.

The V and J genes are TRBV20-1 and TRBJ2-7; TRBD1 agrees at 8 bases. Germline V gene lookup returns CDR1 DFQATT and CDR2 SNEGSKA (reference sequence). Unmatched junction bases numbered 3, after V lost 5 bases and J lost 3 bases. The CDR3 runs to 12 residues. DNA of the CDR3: TGCAGTGCTCGCAGGGGGCTCTACGAGCAGTACTTC. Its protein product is CSARRGLYEQYF.

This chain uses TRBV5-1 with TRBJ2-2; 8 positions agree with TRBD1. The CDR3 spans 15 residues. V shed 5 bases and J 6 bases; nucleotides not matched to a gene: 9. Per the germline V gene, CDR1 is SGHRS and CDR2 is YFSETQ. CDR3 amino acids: CASSPRQGYAGELFF. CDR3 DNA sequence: TGCGCCAGCAGTCCTCGACAGGGGTACGCCGGGGAGCTGTTTTTT.